The 26 T cell receptor beta chains below all came from one sample that was sequenced in a study of monozygotic twins with inflammatory bowel disease. Reprocessing the 5' RACE reads, TCRdb reports a single entry for every CDR3 protein and omits DNA. This sample carries about 160,000 distinct CDR3 sequences, with over 2.5% going to the ten biggest clones. Sample: blood. These receptors came from a human donor with ulcerative colitis or Crohn's disease, or a healthy co-twin of an affected twin (not recorded which).

V usage is TRBV7-3 and J usage is TRBJ1-6; the D gene TCRdb calls, TRBD1, cannot be checked with no DNA. The CDR3 runs to 14 residues. Germline assignment: CDR1 SGHTA and CDR2 FQGTGA. The CDR3 spells CASSLGTGNSPLHF.

J is TRBJ2-3 and V is TRBV28. The CDR3 length is 13 residues. Looked up from germline, CDR1 is MDHEN and CDR2 is SYDVKM. CDR3 sequence reads: CASSLELQNTQYF.

This CDR3 reads CASSAQLGEQFF. The J gene is TRBJ2-1, the V gene TRBV5-6. The germline V gene has CDR1 SGHDT and CDR2 YYEEEE. There are 12 residues in the CDR3.

V usage is TRBV7-3 and J usage is TRBJ2-1; the D call of TRBD1 rests on TCRdb alone, since no DNA is present to check it. This CDR3 has 15 amino acids. Germline values: CDR1 SGHTA, CDR2 FQGTGA. This CDR3 reads CASSPLGTGVNEQFF.

CDR3 region: CASSDGSHSNQPQHF. The gene calls are TRBV5-1 and TRBJ1-5. Germline V gives CDR1 SGHRS, CDR2 YFSETQ. The CDR3 is 15 residues long.

The rearrangement uses TRBV7-2 and TRBJ1-1; the TCRdb call, TRBD1, lacks DNA for checking. The CDR3 spans 15 residues. In germline, CDR1 is SGHTA, CDR2 FQGNSA. The CDR3 sequence is CASSLEGDWDTEAFF.

The rearrangement links TRBV15 to TRBJ2-7; TCRdb names TRBD1, which stays unverified in the absence of DNA. Germline values: CDR1 LNHNV, CDR2 YYDKDF (reference sequence). The CDR3 totals 12 residues. The CDR3 here is CATSREQDEQYF.

The V gene is TRBV7-8, the J gene TRBJ1-5; TCRdb gives TRBD1 as the D gene, but with no DNA this cannot be confirmed. Germline CDR1 SGHVS, CDR2 FQNEAQ. The CDR3 has 16 amino acids. The CDR3 reads CASSLAGPVNYQPQHF.

The chain couples TRBV6-1 to TRBJ2-7; TCRdb indicates TRBD2, and absent DNA this call remains unverified. The V gene's germline CDR1 is MNHNS and CDR2 SASEGT. This CDR3 region has 14 residues. The CDR3 region is CASSRGGGPYEQYF.

The chain joins TRBV20-1 to TRBJ2-2; TCRdb calls TRBD2, which cannot be checked without DNA. Looked up from germline, CDR1 is DFQATT and CDR2 is SNEGSKA (reference sequence). The CDR3 runs 15 residues. CDR3 region: CSAILSGRNTGELFF.

The chain uses TRBV5-5 and TRBJ1-5; TCRdb reports TRBD1, a call that lacks DNA to check it against. Germline-derived CDR1 and CDR2 are SGHKS and YYEKEE (reference sequence). The CDR3 totals 15 residues. The CDR3 region is CASSHVGGSNQPQHF. Drawing the rest from reference TRBV5-5 and TRBJ1-5, the complete variable domain is DAGVTQSPTHLIKTRGQQVTLRCSPISGHKSVSWYQQVLGQGPQFIFQYYEKEERGRGNFPDRFSARQFPNYSSELNVNALLLGDSALYLCASSHVGGSNQPQHFGDGTRLSIL.

J is TRBJ2-7 and V is TRBV15. This CDR3 is built from 15 residues. Looked up from germline, CDR1 is LNHNV and CDR2 is YYDKDF (reference sequence). The CDR3 spells CATSRVPGYSYEQYF.

The V and J genes are TRBV5-1 and TRBJ2-2; the D call from TCRdb, TRBD1, cannot be confirmed without DNA. Germline values: CDR1 SGHRS, CDR2 YFSETQ. This CDR3 region has 15 residues. CDR3 residues: CASSPQGRGTGELFF.

The chain uses TRBV5-1 and TRBJ2-2. Germline CDR1 is SGHRS and CDR2 is YFSETQ. The CDR3 contains 12 residues. The CDR3 sequence: CASGRRLGELFF.

The chain uses TRBV11-2 and TRBJ2-7. The CDR3 spans 15 residues. Germline V gene sequence: CDR1 SGHAT, CDR2 FQNNGV. CDR3 in amino acids: CASSLEQRPPYEQYF.

The chain joins TRBV27 to TRBJ2-3; TCRdb names TRBD2, which stays unverified in the absence of DNA. Per the germline V gene, CDR1 is MNHEY and CDR2 is SMNVEV (reference sequence). The CDR3 has 17 amino acids. The CDR3 is CASSSHLTSGSPDTQYF.

The gene calls are TRBV19 and TRBJ2-1. The CDR3 length is 16 residues. Germline V gene lookup returns CDR1 LNHDA and CDR2 SQIVND (reference sequence). CDR3 residues: CASSSWTGDSYNEQFF. Supplemented by reference TRBV19 and TRBJ2-1, the full variable domain reads DGGITQSPKYLFRKEGQNVTLSCEQNLNHDAMYWYRQDPGQGLRLIYYSQIVNDFQKGDIAEGYSVSREKKESFPLTVTSAQKNPTAFYLCASSSWTGDSYNEQFFGPGTRLTVL.

This chain links TRBV7-9 with TRBJ2-2. CDR1 and CDR2 from the germline V gene are SEHNR and FQNEAQ (reference sequence). The CDR3 loop spans 12 amino acids. The CDR3 sequence is CASTINTGELFF. Filled out from reference TRBV7-9 and TRBJ2-2, the complete variable domain reads DTGVSQNPRHKITKRGQNVTFRCDPISEHNRLYWYRQTLGQGPEFLTYFQNEAQLEKSRLLSDRFSAERPKGSFSTLEIQRTEQGDSAMYLCASTINTGELFFGEGSRLTVL.

The chain links TRBV5-1 to TRBJ1-6. Per germline, CDR1 SGHRS and CDR2 YFSETQ. The CDR3 sequence is 17 residues long. The CDR3 sequence is CASSLGQSSSYNSPLHF.

The rearrangement uses TRBV7-9 and TRBJ2-7. The CDR3 extends over 13 amino acids. Germline assignment: CDR1 SEHNR and CDR2 FQNEAQ (reference sequence). CDR3 sequence: CASSHDLGYEQYF.

The chain is built from TRBV7-2 and TRBJ1-1. Germline-derived CDR1 and CDR2 are SGHTA and FQGNSA. The CDR3 has 13 residues. The CDR3 sequence: CASSFRLNTEAFF.

The CDR3 sequence: CASSPPGGAGSPLHF. V and J are TRBV12-3 or TRBV12-4 and TRBJ1-6; TCRdb selects TRBD1, and the lack of DNA leaves this call unchecked. The CDR3 spans 15 residues.

CDR3: CASSPGQGGAGELFF. The chain recombines TRBV12-3 or TRBV12-4 with TRBJ2-2; TCRdb calls TRBD1, which cannot be checked without DNA. This CDR3 contains 15 residues.

The chain couples TRBV28 to TRBJ2-7; TCRdb lists TRBD2, though no DNA is available to test this call. Germline V lookup: CDR1 MDHEN, CDR2 SYDVKM. The length of the CDR3 is 13 residues. The CDR3 sequence: CASSRGSRYEQYF.

This chain joins TRBV27 and TRBJ1-1; TCRdb's D gene call, TRBD1, goes unchecked for lack of DNA. CDR3 length: 15 residues. Germline V gene sequence: CDR1 MNHEY, CDR2 SMNVEV (reference sequence). The CDR3 here is CASSAQGGVLVLAFF.

V usage is TRBV28 and J usage is TRBJ2-5. The CDR3 consists of 17 residues. Germline V gene data show CDR1 as MDHEN and CDR2 as SYDVKM. The CDR3 spells CASSFPSDIQYQETQYF.